This T cell receptor (beta chain) was sequenced during a study of OX40 agonist ivuxolimab in advanced cancers. Generated by immunoSEQ multiplex PCR, the TCRdb table keeps only in-frame clones and is missing some. In the table there are about 69,000 clones, around 87% of which are singletons. J was trimmed by 2 bases and V by 5 bases; bases with no gene match: 7. CDR3 length equals 15 residues. Per the germline V gene, CDR1 is SGHTA and CDR2 is FQGNSA. The sample in question was CD4+ or CD8+ T cells sorted from blood, obtained in a trial of the OX40 agonist ivuxolimab. The receptor's source is an adult with an advanced solid tumor such as melanoma, head and neck, liver or kidney cancer. The chain recombines TRBV7-2 with TRBJ2-5; TRBD1 agrees at 8 bases. Here the CDR3 reads CASSKNTGGQETQYF. In nucleotides, the CDR3 is TGTGCCAGCAGCAAAAATACAGGGGGGCAAGAGACCCAGTACTTC.